These 10 T cell receptor beta chains came from one sample sequenced in a study of T cells in Graves' hyperthyroidism and ophthalmopathy. Amplification of TCR beta CDR3 regions was performed using RNA transcripts as template. Primed by the HTBI set, a first-round RT-PCR was run on the TCR CDR3. TCRdb independently ran MiXCR on the multiplex PCR reads; one entry per CDR3 protein. Of 300,000 or so distinct CDR3 sequences listed, around a sixth are singletons. Sequencing used blood. The receptors stem from a woman between 50 and 59 years old with Graves' hyperthyroidism.

In its sample, this clonotype was seen a few times. The chain has TRBV6-1 and TRBJ2-2; D is unresolved. Trimming removed 10 bases from V and 1 base from J, with 10 bases in between. CDR1 is MNHNS, CDR2 SASEGT, per germline. The CDR3 runs to 13 residues. The CDR3 loop is CANEDENTGELFF. DNA of the CDR3: TGTGCCAACGAAGACGAGAACACCGGGGAGCTGTTTTTT.

This clonotype has a count of ten or more. The chain recombines TRBV12-3 or TRBV12-4 with TRBJ2-5; D may match TRBD1 or TRBD2 (5 bases each). Deletions cut 7 bases from V and 5 bases from J, with 14 bases between. This CDR3 is built from 13 residues. DNA of the CDR3: TGTGCCAGCACCTCTCGTTGGGGGGAGACCCAGTACTTC. Its protein product is CASTSRWGETQYF.

The sample holds a few counts of this clonotype. The chain employs TRBV7-9 and TRBJ2-2; D call uncertain. Germline V gives CDR1 SEHNR, CDR2 FQNEAQ (reference sequence). The length of the CDR3 is 16 residues. The V end lost 5 bases, the J end lost 0 bases, and 13 bases lay between the germline ends. The CDR3 here is CASSQDLNPNTGELFF. For the CDR3, the DNA is TGTGCCAGCAGCCAAGACCTTAATCCGAACACCGGGGAGCTGTTTTTT. Looking up the rest from reference TRBV7-9 and TRBJ2-2 gives the full variable domain: DTGVSQNPRHKITKRGQNVTFRCDPISEHNRLYWYRQTLGQGPEFLTYFQNEAQLEKSRLLSDRFSAERPKGSFSTLEIQRTEQGDSAMYLCASSQDLNPNTGELFFGEGSRLTVL.

The CDR3 DNA follows: TGCGCCAGCAGTGACCGACCGTTGTATAGCAATCAGCCCCAGCATTTT. As protein: CASSDRPLYSNQPQHF. The chain joins TRBV10-2 to TRBJ1-5; D remains unclear. Germline V lookup: CDR1 WSHSY, CDR2 SAAADI. The CDR3 has 16 amino acids. V shed 3 bases and J shed 0 bases, with 12 bases lying between them.

This clonotype was seen many times. The chain links TRBV13 to TRBJ2-3, with D perhaps matching TRBD2 (5 bases). Germline lookup yields CDR1 PRHDT and CDR2 FYEKMQ (reference sequence). The CDR3 covers 14 residues. V was trimmed by 3 bases and J by 5 bases, leaving 12 bases between them. The CDR3 bases are TGTGCCAGCAGCTTCAGCTCGGGAAGAGATACGCAGTATTTT. It codes for CASSFSSGRDTQYF. Combining the CDR3 with reference TRBV13 and TRBJ2-3 gives the whole variable domain AAGVIQSPRHLIKEKRETATLKCYPIPRHDTVYWYQQGPGQDPQFLISFYEKMQSDKGSIPDRFSAQQFSDYHSELNMSSLELGDSALYFCASSFSSGRDTQYFGPGTRLTVL.

Only a few counts were recorded for this clonotype. The chain recombines TRBV27 with TRBJ2-1; the match to TRBD2 covers 7 bases. CDR1 MNHEY and CDR2 SMNVEV come from the germline V gene (reference sequence). The CDR3 runs 12 residues. V lost 6 bases and J lost 8; bases outside the gene matches: 4. The CDR3 nucleotides are TGTGCCAGCAGCGGGACTAACTATGAGCAGTTCTTC. Translated: CASSGTNYEQFF.

This clonotype was recorded a few times. The J gene is TRBJ1-3, the V gene TRBV20-1; D is uncertain. The CDR3 spans 13 residues. Trimming removed 6 bases at V and 4 bases at J, with 13 bases between. CDR1 DFQATT and CDR2 SNEGSKA come from the germline V gene (reference sequence). The CDR3 region has the DNA TGCAGTGCCAGGACCGGCTGGGGAAACACCATATATTTT. Translating gives CSARTGWGNTIYF.

This clonotype was counted at least ten times. This chain connects TRBV13 to TRBJ2-3, with 12 bases fitting TRBD2. V lost 5 bases, J lost 4 bases, and 7 bases stayed unmatched. Looked up from germline, CDR1 is PRHDT and CDR2 is FYEKMQ (reference sequence). The CDR3 loop spans 16 amino acids. The CDR3 loop is CASSPSTSGRADTQYF. The CDR3, as DNA: TGTGCCAGCAGCCCGTCGACTAGCGGGAGAGCAGATACGCAGTATTTT.

This sequence joins TRBV11-1 and TRBJ2-2, with 8 bases lining up with TRBD2. The CDR3 contains 18 residues. Germline V gene lookup returns CDR1 SGHAT and CDR2 FQDESV (reference sequence). Trimming took 6 bases from V and 6 from J; bases not matched to a gene: 18. The CDR3: CASRSPYRSGRSPGELFF. The CDR3 DNA sequence: TGTGCCAGCAGATCCCCATACCGGAGCGGGAGAAGTCCCGGGGAGCTGTTTTTT.

There are a few counts of this clonotype. This rearrangement joins TRBV19 to TRBJ2-2; tentative D call: TRBD1 (6 bases). Germline lookup yields CDR1 LNHDA and CDR2 SQIVND (reference sequence). V lost 2 bases, J lost 3 bases, and 10 bases lay in between. The CDR3 covers 15 residues. In DNA, the CDR3 is TGTGCCAGTAGTATATTGGCAGGGGACACCGGGGAGCTGTTTTTT. Translated: CASSILAGDTGELFF.